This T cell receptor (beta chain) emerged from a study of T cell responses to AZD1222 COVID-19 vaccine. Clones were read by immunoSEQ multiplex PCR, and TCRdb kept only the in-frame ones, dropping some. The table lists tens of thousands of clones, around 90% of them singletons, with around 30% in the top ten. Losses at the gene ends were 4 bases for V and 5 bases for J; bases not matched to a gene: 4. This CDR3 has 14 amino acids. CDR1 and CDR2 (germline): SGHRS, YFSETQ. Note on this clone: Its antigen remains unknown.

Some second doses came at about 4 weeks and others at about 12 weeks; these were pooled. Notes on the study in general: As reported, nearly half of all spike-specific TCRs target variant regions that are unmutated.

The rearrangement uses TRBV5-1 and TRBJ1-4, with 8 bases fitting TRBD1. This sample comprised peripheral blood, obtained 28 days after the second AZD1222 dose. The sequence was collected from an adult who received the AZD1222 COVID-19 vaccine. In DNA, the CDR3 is TGCGCCAGCAGCACAGGGACAGGAAATGAAAAACTGTTTTTT. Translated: CASSTGTGNEKLFF.